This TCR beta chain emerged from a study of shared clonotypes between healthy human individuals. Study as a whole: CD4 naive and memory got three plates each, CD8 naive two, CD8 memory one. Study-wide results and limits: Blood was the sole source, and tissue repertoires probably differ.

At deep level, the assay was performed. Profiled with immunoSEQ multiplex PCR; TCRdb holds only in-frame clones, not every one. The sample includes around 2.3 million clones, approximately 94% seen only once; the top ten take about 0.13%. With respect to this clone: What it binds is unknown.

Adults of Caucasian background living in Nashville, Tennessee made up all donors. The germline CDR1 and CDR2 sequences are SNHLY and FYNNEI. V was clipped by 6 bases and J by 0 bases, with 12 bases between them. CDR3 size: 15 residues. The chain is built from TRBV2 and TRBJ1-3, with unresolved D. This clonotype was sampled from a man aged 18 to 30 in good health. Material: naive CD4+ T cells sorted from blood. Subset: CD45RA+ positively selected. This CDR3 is CASRRGASSGNTIYF. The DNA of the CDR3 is TGTGCCAGCAGGAGAGGAGCCAGCTCTGGAAACACCATATATTTT.